This T cell receptor (beta chain) was captured in a study of blood T cell repertoires in COVID-19. This CDR3 has 14 residues. V lost 4 bases to trimming and J lost 2 bases, with 12 bases between them. Germline CDR1 reads MGHRA; CDR2 reads YSYEKL. Sequencing was performed with immunoSEQ multiplex PCR; in TCRdb, only in-frame clones are kept and a portion is missing. The sample comprises over 300,000 clones, about four fifths of which are singletons, and 1% to 1.5% rests with the top ten. The sample consisted of peripheral blood. V is TRBV4-1 and J is TRBJ2-7; D uncertain. The receptor was derived from a woman between 50 and 59 years old with acute or convalescent COVID-19. This CDR3 is CASSRRMKAYEQYV. The CDR3 DNA reads as TGCGCCAGCAGCCGGCGGATGAAGGCCTACGAGCAGTACGTC.